A selection of T cell receptor beta chains follows, all from one sample in a study of OX40 agonist ivuxolimab in advanced cancers. TCRdb's table, derived via immunoSEQ multiplex PCR, lists solely in-frame clones and lacks some. The sample consists of some 80,000 clones, just under 95% of them appearing once. Sequences were derived from CD4+ or CD8+ T cells sorted from blood, sampled in a trial of the OX40 agonist ivuxolimab. The origin of the receptors is an adult with an advanced solid tumor such as melanoma, head and neck, liver or kidney cancer. Each CDR3 is given with its conserved first and last residue. A D gene is named only where the DNA matches it firmly. Part of the rows lack a size; the others show once, few, many or a class for expanded clones.

D: -
size: -
J: TRBJ1-1
V: TRBV5-1
CDR3: CASSLDGVTEAFF
DNA: TGCGCCAGCAGCTTGGACGGGGTGACTGAAGCTTTCTTT

D: -
size: -
J: TRBJ1-1
V: TRBV25-1
CDR3: CASSMSVGLSHAFF
DNA: TGTGCCAGCAGTATGTCCGTTGGCCTCAGCCACGCTTTCTTT

D: -
size: -
J: TRBJ2-7
V: TRBV7-2
CDR3: CASSLGRGISYEQYF
DNA: TGTGCCAGCAGCTTAGGCCGGGGGATCTCCTACGAGCAGTACTTC

D: TRBD2
size: -
J: TRBJ2-1
V: TRBV2
CDR3: CASVTSSGTYNEQFF
DNA: TGTGCCAGCGTGACATCTAGCGGAACCTACAATGAGCAGTTCTTC

D: -
size: -
J: TRBJ2-5
V: TRBV2
CDR3: CASSELGAKQETQYF
DNA: TGTGCCAGCAGTGAGTTAGGAGCCAAACAAGAGACCCAGTACTTC

D: -
size: -
J: TRBJ1-1
V: TRBV2
CDR3: CASSQGRTEAFF
DNA: TGTGCCAGCAGTCAGGGTCGCACTGAAGCTTTCTTT

D: TRBD2
size: -
J: TRBJ2-7
V: TRBV13
CDR3: CASSFLGQTGGEQYF
DNA: TGTGCCAGCAGCTTCCTGGGGCAGACGGGAGGCGAGCAGTACTTC

D: -
size: -
J: TRBJ2-5
V: TRBV18
CDR3: CASSLNNGEGETQYF
DNA: TGTGCCAGCTCACTTAACAATGGCGAGGGAGAGACCCAGTACTTC

D: -
size: -
J: TRBJ1-1
V: TRBV9
CDR3: CASSPRVEGEAFF
DNA: TGTGCCAGCAGCCCGCGGGTGGAGGGTGAAGCTTTCTTT

D: -
size: -
J: TRBJ2-1
V: TRBV5-6
CDR3: CASSLPANSYNEQFF
DNA: TGTGCCAGCAGCCTCCCGGCGAACTCCTACAATGAGCAGTTCTTC

D: -
size: once
J: TRBJ1-2
V: TRBV12-5
CDR3: CASGQQLNYGYTF
DNA: TGTGCTAGTGGTCAACAGCTTAACTATGGCTACACCTTC

D: -
size: -
J: TRBJ1-5
V: TRBV28
CDR3: CASSQRPSTDSNQPQHF
DNA: TGTGCCAGCAGTCAGCGCCCGTCGACAGATAGCAATCAGCCCCAGCATTTT

D: -
size: -
J: TRBJ1-5
V: TRBV5-1
CDR3: CASSLWGGGNQPQHF
DNA: TGCGCCAGCAGCCTCTGGGGAGGCGGCAATCAGCCCCAGCATTTT

D: -
size: -
J: TRBJ2-7
V: TRBV27
CDR3: CASSLSPGAAYEQYF
DNA: TGTGCCAGCAGTTTATCCCCGGGGGCGGCCTACGAGCAGTACTTC

D: -
size: -
J: TRBJ2-5
V: TRBV27
CDR3: CASKGLGGTVQETQYF
DNA: TGTGCCAGCAAGGGACTTGGCGGGACAGTCCAAGAGACCCAGTACTTC

D: -
size: -
J: TRBJ2-2
V: TRBV7-3
CDR3: CASSLTPGPTNTGELFF
DNA: TGTGCCAGCAGCTTAACCCCGGGCCCAACGAACACCGGGGAGCTGTTTTTT

D: TRBD2
size: once
J: TRBJ2-3
V: TRBV18
CDR3: CASSPRLAGPGGGTDTQYF
DNA: TGTGCCAGCTCACCTCGACTAGCGGGCCCCGGCGGGGGCACAGATACGCAGTATTTT

D: -
size: -
J: TRBJ2-3
V: TRBV30
CDR3: CAWSPAREDTQYF
DNA: TGTGCCTGGAGCCCGGCGAGGGAAGATACGCAGTATTTT

D: TRBD1
size: -
J: TRBJ2-1
V: TRBV5-4
CDR3: CASSLGDRVVMQFF
DNA: TGTGCCAGCAGCTTAGGGGACAGGGTAGTGATGCAGTTCTTC

D: -
size: -
J: TRBJ1-5
V: TRBV19
CDR3: CASSIETSNNQPQHF
DNA: TGTGCCAGTAGTATTGAGACTTCTAACAATCAGCCCCAGCATTTT

D: -
size: -
J: TRBJ2-7
V: TRBV7-8
CDR3: CASSLRATGSYEQYF
DNA: TGTGCCAGCAGCTTAAGGGCCACAGGCTCTTACGAGCAGTACTTC

D: TRBD2
size: -
J: TRBJ2-1
V: TRBV11-3
CDR3: CASSLVLAGVDNEQFF
DNA: TGTGCCAGCAGCTTAGTCCTAGCGGGGGTCGACAATGAGCAGTTCTTC

D: -
size: -
J: TRBJ2-5
V: TRBV4-1
CDR3: CASSQDMGSQYF
DNA: TGCGCCAGCAGCCAAGATATGGGATCCCAGTACTTC

D: TRBD1
size: -
J: TRBJ1-2
V: TRBV6-1
CDR3: CASSEARGRYYGYTF
DNA: TGTGCCAGCAGTGAAGCGAGGGGGCGGTACTATGGCTACACCTTC

D: TRBD1
size: once
J: TRBJ1-1
V: TRBV13
CDR3: CASSPKSSRGQGVRTEAFF
DNA: TGTGCCAGCAGCCCAAAAAGTTCCCGGGGACAGGGGGTAAGGACTGAAGCTTTCTTT

D: TRBD2
size: -
J: TRBJ2-3
V: TRBV6-1
CDR3: CASSELSSGDTQYF
DNA: TGTGCCAGCAGTGAACTCTCTAGCGGCGATACGCAGTATTTT

D: -
size: -
J: TRBJ1-2
V: TRBV7-6
CDR3: CASSLVVRGGYTF
DNA: TGTGCCAGCAGCTTAGTGGTCCGGGGGGGCTACACCTTC

D: TRBD2
size: -
J: TRBJ2-1
V: TRBV15
CDR3: CATSRAGGEGDEQFF
DNA: TGTGCCACCAGCAGAGCTGGCGGGGAGGGCGATGAGCAGTTCTTC

D: -
size: -
J: TRBJ1-5
V: TRBV6-5
CDR3: CASSYGRVGQPQHF
DNA: TGTGCCAGCAGTTACGGACGAGTCGGCCAGCCCCAGCATTTT

D: -
size: -
J: TRBJ1-4
V: TRBV6-6
CDR3: CASSYDRLNEKLFF
DNA: TGTGCCAGCAGTTATGACAGGTTAAATGAGAAACTGTTTTTT

D: TRBD2
size: -
J: TRBJ2-1
V: TRBV6-6
CDR3: CASRTEGLAGNEQFF
DNA: TGTGCCAGCAGGACAGAGGGACTAGCGGGAAATGAGCAGTTCTTC

D: -
size: -
J: TRBJ2-3
V: TRBV7-9
CDR3: CASSSDTYEQYF
DNA: TGTGCCAGCAGCTCGGATACATACGAACAGTATTTT

D: TRBD2
size: -
J: TRBJ2-7
V: TRBV7-9
CDR3: CASSHSAGSSYEQYF
DNA: TGTGCCAGCAGCCACTCAGCGGGGAGCTCCTACGAGCAGTACTTC

D: -
size: -
J: TRBJ1-2
V: TRBV30
CDR3: CAWRTNEGEDYGYTF
DNA: TGTGCCTGGAGGACGAACGAGGGGGAGGACTATGGCTACACCTTC

D: TRBD2
size: -
J: TRBJ2-5
V: TRBV30
CDR3: CAWSLGTSGETQYF
DNA: TGTGCCTGGAGTCTCGGGACTAGCGGAGAGACCCAGTACTTC

D: -
size: -
J: TRBJ1-3
V: TRBV27
CDR3: CASSPRTGNTIYF
DNA: TGTGCCAGCAGTCCGAGGACCGGAAACACCATATATTTT

D: -
size: once
J: TRBJ2-1
V: TRBV11-3
CDR3: CASSFSGEHHEQFF
DNA: TGTGCCAGCAGCTTCTCCGGGGAGCACCATGAGCAGTTCTTC

D: -
size: -
J: TRBJ2-2
V: TRBV5-1
CDR3: CASSLDTDFRAGELFF
DNA: TGCGCCAGCAGCCTAGATACGGACTTTCGAGCCGGGGAGCTGTTTTTT

D: -
size: -
J: TRBJ2-2
V: TRBV30
CDR3: CAWSTTGSDGELFF
DNA: TGTGCCTGGAGCACAACAGGCTCCGACGGGGAGCTGTTTTTT

D: TRBD1
size: -
J: TRBJ2-5
V: TRBV15
CDR3: CATSRATWGTGGGETQYF
DNA: TGTGCCACCAGCAGAGCGACCTGGGGGACAGGGGGCGGGGAGACCCAGTACTTC

D: -
size: -
J: TRBJ1-2
V: TRBV27
CDR3: CASRDNYGYTF
DNA: TGTGCCAGCAGAGATAACTATGGCTACACCTTC

D: TRBD2
size: -
J: TRBJ2-7
V: TRBV9
CDR3: CASSVDSGSSYEQYF
DNA: TGTGCCAGCAGCGTAGATAGCGGGTCCTCCTACGAGCAGTACTTC

D: -
size: -
J: TRBJ2-7
V: TRBV5-1
CDR3: CASSKGPPYEQYF
DNA: TGCGCCAGCAGCAAAGGGCCCCCCTACGAGCAGTACTTC

D: -
size: -
J: TRBJ2-3
V: TRBV9
CDR3: CASSADGGTDTQYF
DNA: TGTGCCAGCAGCGCAGACGGAGGCACAGATACGCAGTATTTT

D: -
size: -
J: TRBJ2-7
V: TRBV19
CDR3: CASSPGGSSGEQYF
DNA: TGTGCCAGTAGTCCGGGGGGCAGCTCGGGCGAGCAGTACTTC

D: -
size: -
J: TRBJ2-3
V: TRBV29-1
CDR3: CSVEDPLAPSTDTQYF
DNA: TGCAGCGTTGAAGATCCGCTAGCCCCCAGCACAGATACGCAGTATTTT

D: -
size: few
J: TRBJ1-6
V: TRBV7-9
CDR3: CASSLIESPLHF
DNA: TGTGCCAGCAGCTTAATTGAATCACCCCTCCACTTT

D: -
size: once
J: TRBJ1-2
V: TRBV19
CDR3: CASRVRGAHGYTF
DNA: TGTGCCAGTAGAGTCCGGGGGGCCCATGGCTACACCTTC

D: -
size: -
J: TRBJ2-1
V: TRBV6-6
CDR3: CASRNVGGDEQFF
DNA: TGTGCCAGCAGAAATGTCGGGGGCGATGAGCAGTTCTTC

D: -
size: -
J: TRBJ2-7
V: TRBV27
CDR3: CASRDSGQHEQYF
DNA: TGTGCCAGCAGGGACAGCGGACAACACGAGCAGTACTTC

D: TRBD1
size: -
J: TRBJ1-1
V: TRBV7-8
CDR3: CASSLEGTGNTEAFF
DNA: TGTGCCAGCAGCTTAGAAGGGACAGGGAACACTGAAGCTTTCTTT

D: -
size: -
J: TRBJ2-5
V: TRBV20-1
CDR3: CSAPTGETQYF
DNA: TGCAGTGCCCCGACGGGAGAGACCCAGTACTTC

D: -
size: -
J: TRBJ2-5
V: TRBV5-4
CDR3: CASSYRGDTGVPQTQYF
DNA: TGTGCCAGCAGTTATAGGGGGGACACGGGGGTTCCGCAGACCCAGTACTTC